This TCR beta chain comes out of a study of blood T cell dynamics during melanoma immunotherapy. Study overall: Patients with metastatic melanoma got pembrolizumab or nivolumab-ipilimumab as first-line care.

Assay used: immunoSEQ multiplex PCR; TCRdb lists only in-frame clones, some missing. This sample has approximately 13,000 clones; about 90% occur once, and the top ten carry around 3.1%. Trimming cost V 6 bases and J 3 bases, with 14 bases left between them. This CDR3 spans 14 amino acids. The germline gives CDR1 SGHAT, CDR2 FQNNGV. Notes on the study in general: PBMC repertoires of eventual disease-control patients split at W3 into clonality or diversity gains.

Notes on this clone: No antigen is known for it.

Described time point: pre-treatment baseline. Disease control meant complete response, partial response or stable disease at 12 weeks. Patients had no prior systemic cancer treatment, immunosuppressants or other active cancers. Sample: blood, taken from a patient treated with checkpoint blockade. The sequence came from a human donor with melanoma. The genes are TRBV11-2 and TRBJ1-1; D is possibly TRBD1 (6 bases). CDR3 coding DNA: TGTGCCAGCAGTCTAACACAGGGATACACTGAAGCTTTCTTT. As protein: CASSLTQGYTEAFF.